The 17 T cell receptor beta chains below were found in one sample sequenced in a study of blood T cell repertoires in COVID-19. Repertoires were generated with immunoSEQ multiplex PCR, while TCRdb's copy carries only in-frame clones and drops some. Altogether some 200,000 clones are present, approximately 80% being singletons, with the ten largest covering approximately 1.5%. The sequenced sample consisted of peripheral blood. Receptor source: a woman in her thirties or forties who had recovered from COVID-19.

The chain has TRBV30 and TRBJ1-6; D ambiguous. V dropped 2 bases and J dropped 8 bases, with 13 bases sitting between them. Germline loops: CDR1 GTSNPN, CDR2 SVGIG (reference sequence). The CDR3 has 14 residues. The CDR3 sequence: CAWSLNLEDSPLHF. The CDR3 DNA sequence: TGTGCCTGGAGTTTAAACCTAGAGGATTCACCCCTCCACTTT.

This clone was seen only once. The CDR3 protein is CASSESVGGMNTEAFF. In DNA form, the CDR3 reads TGTGCCAGCAGTGAAAGTGTGGGGGGAATGAACACTGAAGCTTTCTTT. The gene calls are TRBV2 and TRBJ1-1, with D maybe TRBD1 (5 bases). Trimming pared 2 bases from V and 0 bases from J, leaving 13 bases between. The CDR3 length is 16 residues. Germline loops: CDR1 SNHLY, CDR2 FYNNEI.

The V gene is TRBV19, the J gene TRBJ1-2, with TRBD1 as a possible D gene (5 bases). The germline CDR1 and CDR2 sequences are LNHDA and SQIVND (reference sequence). The length of the CDR3 is 17 residues. V was pared by 6 bases and J by 4 bases, with 24 bases between. Here the CDR3 DNA reads TGTGCCAGTAGCCCCCGAGTCGGGACTGCTAGCTTCTATGGCTACACCTTC. As protein: CASSPRVGTASFYGYTF.

The table lists this clone with a few counts. This sequence joins TRBV19 and TRBJ1-6; D is uncertain. Trimming pared 1 base from V and 10 bases from J, leaving 14 bases between. CDR3 length equals 15 residues. Looked up from germline, CDR1 is LNHDA and CDR2 is SQIVND (reference sequence). Here the CDR3 DNA reads TGTGCCAGTAGTATAGTATGGCAGCAGAGGTCACCCCTCCACTTT. Amino acid sequence: CASSIVWQQRSPLHF.

This sequence joins TRBV29-1 and TRBJ1-4; D call uncertain. The V gene lost 1 base and the J gene lost 7 bases, with 10 bases spanning the gap. This CDR3 spans 13 amino acids. Germline assignment: CDR1 SQVTM and CDR2 ANQGSEA. CDR3 DNA sequence: TGCAGCGTTGAAGGCGGGATTGGTGAAAAACTGTTTTTT. This encodes CSVEGGIGEKLFF.

Here the CDR3 reads CASSLLPTGYNEQFF. The CDR3 nucleotides are TGTGCCAGCAGTTTGCTTCCTACGGGATACAATGAGCAGTTCTTC. The chain couples TRBV28 to TRBJ2-1; D may be TRBD2 (5 bases). This CDR3 has 15 amino acids. Germline V gene lookup returns CDR1 MDHEN and CDR2 SYDVKM. V was cut by 3 bases and J by 4 bases, with 13 bases left in between.

The chain couples TRBV13 to TRBJ2-5; 9 bases agree with TRBD2. The CDR3 contains 14 residues. CDR1 is PRHDT and CDR2 is FYEKMQ in the germline V gene (reference sequence). The V gene end was trimmed by 4 bases and the J gene end by 3 bases; junction bases not matched to a gene: 3. CDR3 DNA: TGTGCCAGCAGCTCCCTAGCGGGGAAAGAGACCCAGTACTTC. Encoded protein: CASSSLAGKETQYF.

About this clone: This specimen includes other DNA sequences encoding the same CDR3. The DNA for the CDR3 is TGTGCCACCAGTGATTCAAGACAGGGAGATACCGGGGAGCTGTTTTTT. Translated: CATSDSRQGDTGELFF. The V and J genes are TRBV24-1 and TRBJ2-2, with TRBD1 identical over 7 bases. The CDR3 contains 16 residues. J gave up 5 bases and V 2 bases, and 7 bases lay outside the gene matches. Per germline, CDR1 KGHDR and CDR2 SFDVKD.

The chain joins TRBV6-2 or TRBV6-3 to TRBJ2-7; D is unresolved. Deletions cut 4 bases from V and 1 base from J, with 5 bases between. Germline V gives CDR1 MNHEY, CDR2 SVGEGT. CDR3 length equals 12 residues. The CDR3 spells CASSFTSYEQYF. CDR3 DNA sequence: TGTGCCAGCAGTTTTACATCCTACGAGCAGTACTTC.

The CDR3 spells CASSLVGGSTEAFF. The DNA for the CDR3 is TGTGCCAGCAGCTTAGTGGGGGGAAGTACTGAAGCTTTCTTT. The chain joins TRBV11-3 to TRBJ1-1, with D possibly TRBD1 on 5 matching bases. This CDR3 contains 14 residues. The V gene's germline CDR1 is SGHNT and CDR2 YENEEA. Trimming cost V 1 base and J 5 bases, with 11 bases left between them.

This sequence joins TRBV28 and TRBJ2-3, with 8 bases identical to TRBD1. CDR1 is MDHEN and CDR2 is SYDVKM in the germline V gene. The J segment lost 3 bases and the V segment lost 3 bases, leaving 2 bases of the junction unmatched. The CDR3 spans 14 residues. CDR3 protein: CASSLTGATDTQYF. CDR3 coding DNA: TGTGCCAGCAGTTTGACAGGGGCAACAGATACGCAGTATTTT.

This clone appeared a single time. The chain uses TRBV12-3 or TRBV12-4 and TRBJ2-1; 9 bases fit TRBD1. This CDR3 is built from 13 residues. J was trimmed by 5 bases and V by 6 bases; bases with no gene match: 2. The CDR3 DNA reads as TGTGCCAGCAGCCGGGACAGGGACAATGAGCAGTTCTTC. Its translation: CASSRDRDNEQFF.

The chain carries TRBV7-8 and TRBJ2-7, with D possibly matching TRBD1 (5 bases). The germline CDR1 and CDR2 sequences are SGHVS and FQNEAQ. The CDR3 runs 18 residues. V shed 3 bases and J shed 0 bases, with 21 bases lying between them. The CDR3 nucleotides read TGTGCCAGCAGCTTGCGAATTGGAGACAGTTCGAGCTCCTACGAGCAGTACTTC. Its protein product is CASSLRIGDSSSSYEQYF.

The chain uses TRBV5-6 and TRBJ2-7; D unclear. This CDR3 has 15 amino acids. V was clipped by 4 bases and J by 0 bases, with 14 bases between them. Per germline, CDR1 SGHDT and CDR2 YYEEEE. CDR3 DNA sequence: TGTGCCAGCAGCCCGACCTTTGGCGGCTCCTACGAGCAGTACTTC. Translating gives CASSPTFGGSYEQYF.

V gene TRBV29-1 combines with J gene TRBJ1-1; 7 bases fit TRBD1. The CDR3 runs 12 residues. In germline, CDR1 is SQVTM, CDR2 ANQGSEA. Germline trimming cut 7 bases from V and 2 bases from J; bases unmatched to any gene: 4. For the CDR3, the DNA is TGCAGCGGTTGGGACAGAAACACTGAAGCTTTCTTT. Translating it yields CSGWDRNTEAFF. The full variable domain, rest sourced from reference TRBV29-1 and TRBJ1-1, is SAVISQKPSRDICQRGTSLTIQCQVDSQVTMMFWYRQQPGQSLTLIATANQGSEATYESGFVIDKFPISRPNLTFSTLTVSNMSPEDSSIYLCSGWDRNTEAFFGQGTRLTVV.

This sequence joins TRBV11-3 and TRBJ1-1, with 8 bases aligning to TRBD1. After removal of 2 bases from V and 5 bases from J, the junction contained 4 bases not matched to a gene. Germline V gene lookup returns CDR1 SGHNT and CDR2 YENEEA. There are 14 residues in the CDR3. The CDR3 is CASSLITGGTEAFF. The CDR3 DNA is TGTGCCAGCAGCTTAATCACAGGGGGAACTGAAGCTTTCTTT. Full variable domain (missing parts from reference TRBV11-3 and TRBJ1-1): EAGVVQSPRYKIIEKKQPVAFWCNPISGHNTLYWYLQNLGQGPELLIRYENEEAVDDSQLPKDRFSAERLKGVDSTLKIQPAELGDSAVYLCASSLITGGTEAFFGQGTRLTVV.

This chain connects TRBV9 to TRBJ2-1; possible D gene TRBD2, 6 bases. With 5 bases removed from V and 0 bases from J, the gap between germline ends came to 15 bases. The CDR3 runs to 16 residues. Germline loops: CDR1 SGDLS, CDR2 YYNGEE. CDR3 residues: CASSDKRGSSYNEQFF. DNA for the CDR3: TGTGCCAGCAGTGACAAACGGGGGAGCTCCTACAATGAGCAGTTCTTC.